Listed here are 23 T cell receptor beta chains from one sample, sequenced in a study of T cell repertoires in cytomegalovirus infection. These receptors' antigens are unknown. Via MiXCR, TCRdb re-called the reads, giving one row per CDR3 protein. Here the sample spans hundreds of thousands of distinct CDR3 sequences, approximately 32% being singletons. This specimen consisted of cultured CD8+ T cells from PBMCs, obtained from culture after CMV antigen stimulation. These receptors all come from a human donor in good health (CMV status not recorded). Some clones in this sample may be carry-over from other donors' samples.

The sample holds many counts of this clonotype. This chain joins TRBV7-9 and TRBJ2-5, with TRBD1 matching over 8 bases. The CDR3 runs 17 residues. V was pared by 5 bases and J by 4 bases, with 15 bases of the junction left unmatched. Germline-derived CDR1 and CDR2 are SEHNR and FQNEAQ (reference sequence). CDR3 protein: CASSPTMGQGAIETQYF. Written as DNA, the CDR3 is TGTGCCAGCAGCCCCACCATGGGGCAGGGGGCTATAGAGACCCAGTACTTC.

This clonotype has more than one count but fewer than ten. The V gene is TRBV7-6, the J gene TRBJ2-3; D is unclear. Germline CDR1 SGHVS, CDR2 FNYEAQ. The V end was cut by 2 bases, the J end by 2 bases, with 8 bases between. This CDR3 is built from 14 residues. CDR3 coding DNA: TGTGCCAGCAGCTTATTGGTAGACACAGATACGCAGTATTTT. The encoded protein is CASSLLVDTDTQYF.

This clonotype has a handful of counts. The rearrangement uses TRBV20-1 and TRBJ2-2; 8 bases align to TRBD2. V lost 0 bases and J lost 1; bases outside the gene matches: 7. This CDR3 is built from 17 residues. Germline CDR1 is DFQATT and CDR2 is SNEGSKA (reference sequence). The CDR3 spells CSARDPGGLVNTGELFF. Written as DNA, the CDR3 is TGCAGTGCTAGAGATCCGGGGGGGCTAGTGAACACCGGGGAGCTGTTTTTT.

The rearrangement uses TRBV14 and TRBJ1-2, with a weak D call TRBD1 (5 bases). There are 16 residues in the CDR3. CDR1 is SGHDN, CDR2 FVKESK, per germline. Trimming left V 1 base short and J 3 bases short, with 15 bases between. The chain's CDR3 is CASSQVEGREDYGYTF. As DNA, the CDR3 is TGTGCCAGCAGCCAAGTTGAGGGGCGGGAGGACTATGGCTACACCTTC.

This clonotype occurred once. An end of the junction does not agree with germline; a read error may underlie this. This rearrangement joins TRBV25-1 to TRBJ2-7, with 7 bases that match TRBD1. Germline V gene lookup returns CDR1 MGHDK and CDR2 SYGVNS. The CDR3 has 14 amino acids. This CDR3 reads CANSGPDRPYEQYF. CDR3 DNA: TGTGCCAACAGTGGCCCGGACAGGCCTTACGAGCAGTACTTC.

V usage is TRBV19 and J usage is TRBJ2-7; 7 bases are a match to TRBD1. V shed 3 bases and J 2 bases; nucleotides not matched to a gene: 1. Germline loops: CDR1 LNHDA, CDR2 SQIVND (reference sequence). The CDR3 is 13 residues long. The CDR3 coding sequence is TGTGCCAGTAGTATCGGGACAGCCTACGAGCAGTACGTC. As protein: CASSIGTAYEQYV.

This chain links TRBV25-1 with TRBJ2-7; D tentatively fits TRBD1 or TRBD2 (5 bases each). CDR3 size: 14 residues. CDR1 MGHDK and CDR2 SYGVNS come from the germline V gene. V was pared by 5 bases and J by 1 base, with 12 bases between. Here the CDR3 reads CASSKRDESYEQYF. The CDR3, as DNA: TGTGCCAGCAGTAAACGGGACGAGTCCTACGAGCAGTACTTC.

This clonotype was seen at least ten times. V gene TRBV12-3 or TRBV12-4 combines with J gene TRBJ1-1; D might be TRBD1 (6 bases). This CDR3 spans 16 amino acids. The V gene lost 9 bases and the J gene lost 4 bases, with 24 bases spanning the gap. CDR3 sequence (DNA): TGTGCCAGTACCGCGGTGGTGTACAGGGCTAGCACTGAAGCTTTCTTT. Encoded protein: CASTAVVYRASTEAFF.

This chain joins TRBV14 and TRBJ2-7, with D perhaps TRBD1 (5 bases). Trimming removed 5 bases at V and 1 base at J, with 18 bases between. CDR1 SGHDN and CDR2 FVKESK come from the germline V gene. The length of the CDR3 is 16 residues. The CDR3 coding sequence is TGTGCCAGCAGCTCCGAGGCCAGGGTCCCTTCCTACGAGCAGTACTTC. Its protein product is CASSSEARVPSYEQYF.

As to this clonotype: Since a much larger clone is just one base distant, this may be a read error. The chain has TRBV5-4 and TRBJ2-3; 8 nucleotides align to TRBD2. CDR1 is SGHNT, CDR2 YYREEE, per germline (reference sequence). Trimming at V came to 3 bases and at J to 5 bases, leaving 5 bases not matched to a gene. This CDR3 is built from 14 residues. For the CDR3, the DNA is TGTGCCAGCAGCTCCCGGGGGGGCGAAGATACGCAGTATTTT. It yields the protein CASSSRGGEDTQYF.

On this clonotype itself: A single base separates this from a much larger clone, so it may be a read error. V is TRBV7-2 and J is TRBJ1-2; D unresolved. Germline CDR1 SGHTA, CDR2 FQGNSA. The CDR3 is made up of 16 amino acids. CDR3 protein: CASNLAHRSSRYGYTF. For the CDR3, the DNA is TGTGCCAGCAACTTAGCCCACAGATCCTCACGCTATGGCTACACCTTC.

This clonotype appeared many times. The rearrangement uses TRBV7-6 and TRBJ1-1, with D possibly being TRBD1 (5 bases). Germline V CDR1 and CDR2: SGHVS, FNYEAQ. Between the trimmed V and J ends, which lost 1 base and 0 bases, there was a span of 15 bases. The CDR3 runs 17 residues. CDR3: CASSLDRGDSMNTEAFF. CDR3 coding DNA: TGTGCCAGCAGCTTAGATCGGGGGGACTCTATGAACACTGAAGCTTTCTTT.

The genes are TRBV19 and TRBJ2-1, with D possibly matching TRBD1 (5 bases). V lost 6 bases and J lost 4, with 19 bases in between. The CDR3 is 16 amino acids. CDR1 and CDR2 (germline): LNHDA, SQIVND (reference sequence). The CDR3 sequence: CASSSRLGPIYNEQFF. For the CDR3, the DNA is TGTGCCAGTAGCTCGAGACTGGGGCCAATATACAATGAGCAGTTCTTC.

This clonotype was counted at least ten times. This chain uses TRBV7-6 with TRBJ1-1, with 7 bases that match TRBD1. The CDR3 extends over 15 amino acids. With V trimmed by 2 bases and J by 1 base, 4 bases remained unmatched. The germline CDR1 and CDR2 sequences are SGHVS and FNYEAQ. This CDR3 reads CASSLRQGPNTEAFF. The DNA for the CDR3 is TGTGCCAGCAGCTTACGACAGGGCCCGAACACTGAAGCTTTCTTT.

This chain joins TRBV14 and TRBJ1-1; unclear D gene. The CDR3 has 18 amino acids. The V end was cut by 2 bases, the J end by 4 bases, with 23 bases between. Germline assignment: CDR1 SGHDN and CDR2 FVKESK. The CDR3 is CASSQTREAWIARTEAFF. CDR3 bases: TGTGCCAGCAGCCAAACTCGAGAGGCGTGGATAGCGCGCACTGAAGCTTTCTTT.

In its sample, this clonotype was seen many times. This chain links TRBV4-1 with TRBJ2-1, with 9 bases matching TRBD2. This CDR3 comprises 16 residues. The ends lost 2 bases at V and 1 base at J; junction bases unmatched: 3. From germline, CDR1 is MGHRA and CDR2 YSYEKL. The CDR3 DNA is TGCGCCAGCAGCCAAAATCTAGCGGGGTCCTACAATGAGCAGTTCTTC. The encoded protein is CASSQNLAGSYNEQFF.

V usage is TRBV27 and J usage is TRBJ1-4, with D uncertain. The V gene's germline CDR1 is MNHEY and CDR2 SMNVEV (reference sequence). This CDR3 has 12 residues. V lost 5 bases to trimming and J lost 8 bases, with 9 bases between them. The CDR3 DNA reads TGTGCCAGCAGTAATAGAGGGGAAAAACTGTTTTTT. Translating it yields CASSNRGEKLFF.

There are a few counts of this clonotype. The rearrangement uses TRBV12-3 or TRBV12-4 and TRBJ1-5; D is undetermined. The CDR3 sequence is 13 residues long. The V end was cut by 6 bases, the J end by 1 base, with 7 bases between. In DNA, the CDR3 is TGTGCCAGCAGCGGGTCCAGCAATCAGCCCCAGCATTTT. Residues: CASSGSSNQPQHF.

There are many counts of this clonotype. The V call is TRBV7-9, the J call TRBJ2-5; D remains unclear. This CDR3 is built from 12 residues. Trimming shortened V by 4 bases and J by 1 base, and 4 bases separated the two germline ends. Germline CDR1 is SEHNR and CDR2 is FQNEAQ (reference sequence). CDR3 loop: CASSSAQETQYF. Written as DNA, the CDR3 is TGTGCCAGCAGCTCGGCCCAAGAGACCCAGTACTTC.

This chain joins TRBV12-3 or TRBV12-4 and TRBJ1-2; weak D call: TRBD1 (5 bases). This CDR3 region has 12 residues. V was pared by 7 bases and J by 4 bases, with 10 bases between. The CDR3 region is CASTTTAYGYTF. CDR3 coding DNA: TGTGCCAGCACCACGACAGCCTATGGCTACACCTTC.

This clonotype has only a few counts. V usage is TRBV11-3 and J usage is TRBJ2-1, with D possibly called TRBD1 or TRBD2 (7 bases each). This CDR3 contains 16 residues. Trimming pared 5 bases from V and 3 bases from J, leaving 17 bases between. Germline-derived CDR1 and CDR2 are SGHNT and YENEEA. As DNA, the CDR3 is TGTGCCAGCAGCCCGGCGGCGGGGGACAGCTACAATGAGCAGTTCTTC. It yields the protein CASSPAAGDSYNEQFF. Variable domain in full (rest from reference TRBV11-3 and TRBJ2-1): EAGVVQSPRYKIIEKKQPVAFWCNPISGHNTLYWYLQNLGQGPELLIRYENEEAVDDSQLPKDRFSAERLKGVDSTLKIQPAELGDSAVYLCASSPAAGDSYNEQFFGPGTRLTVL.

In its sample, this clonotype was seen many times. CDR3 sequence reads: CASSQERREKGIQYF. CDR3 nucleotides: TGTGCCAGCAGCCAAGAACGCAGGGAGAAGGGCATTCAGTACTTC. This rearrangement joins TRBV3-1 to TRBJ2-4, with D perhaps assigned TRBD1 or TRBD2 (5 bases each). V dropped 0 bases and J dropped 9 bases, with 15 bases sitting between them. Germline V gene data show CDR1 as LGHDT and CDR2 as YNNKEL (reference sequence). The CDR3 totals 15 residues.

The sample holds a few counts of this clonotype. The chain links TRBV7-9 to TRBJ2-7, with a weak D call TRBD1 (5 bases). The CDR3 runs 12 residues. Trimming removed 3 bases at V and 6 bases at J, with 9 bases between. CDR1 is SEHNR, CDR2 FQNEAQ, per germline (reference sequence). The CDR3 reads CASSLDITEQYF. For the CDR3, the DNA is TGTGCCAGCAGCTTGGACATCACCGAGCAGTACTTC.